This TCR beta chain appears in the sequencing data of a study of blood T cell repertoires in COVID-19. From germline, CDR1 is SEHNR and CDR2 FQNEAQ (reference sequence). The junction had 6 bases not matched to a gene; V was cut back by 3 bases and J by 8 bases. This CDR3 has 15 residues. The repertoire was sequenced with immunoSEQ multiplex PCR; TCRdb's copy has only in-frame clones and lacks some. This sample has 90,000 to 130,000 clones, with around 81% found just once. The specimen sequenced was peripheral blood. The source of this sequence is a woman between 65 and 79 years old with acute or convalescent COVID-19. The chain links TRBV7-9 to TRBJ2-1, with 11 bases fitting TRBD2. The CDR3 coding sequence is TGTGCCAGCAGCTTGACTAGCGGGGTTAGCCATGAGCAGTTCTTC. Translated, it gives CASSLTSGVSHEQFF.